A selection of T cell receptor beta chains follows, all from one sample in a study of T cell responses to AZD1222 COVID-19 vaccine. Assay used: immunoSEQ multiplex PCR; TCRdb lists only in-frame clones, some missing. In the table there are around 200,000 clones, about 86% of which are singletons. Sequencing used peripheral blood, obtained on day 0 of AZD1222 vaccination. Receptors were obtained from an adult in good health. Each CDR3 is given with its conserved first and last residue. D genes are given only for firm matches.

CDR3 length,D gene,V gene,CDR3 protein
14,.,TRBV21-1,CASSKGQNNQPQHF
16,.,TRBV5-1,CASSLREGGPNTEAFF
17,TRBD2,TRBV6-1,CASSDTSGRYSYNEQFF
13,.,TRBV12-3/TRBV12-4,CASSLMGAHEQYF
13,.,TRBV5-5,CASSLGEYNEQFF
14,.,TRBV5-1,CASSLDAGSYGYTF
15,TRBD1,TRBV6-5,CASLTGTGGYQPQHF
18,.,TRBV27,CASSFDAPDRDSGNTIYF
16,TRBD2,TRBV25-1,CASSGGGTSGQETQYF
14,.,TRBV2,CASTTDGANYGYTF
15,TRBD2,TRBV9,CASSVGGLANTEQFF
16,.,TRBV3-1/TRBV3-2,CASSQDASGDRIGYTF
16,TRBD1,TRBV5-1,CASSQGGPGAGNTIYF
15,.,TRBV21-1,CASSPGGRGLYEQYF
14,TRBD1,TRBV24-1,CATSTDRVNQPQHF
16,TRBD1,TRBV5-1,CASSSNGQGYNEKLFF
12,.,TRBV29-1,CSVDREPPGYTF
16,.,TRBV7-3,CASSASGGGYRETQYF
14,.,TRBV9,CASSSGGRNEKLFF
16,.,TRBV10-3,CAISSFGTLSTDTQYF
14,.,TRBV28,CASSPGARARGYTF
14,.,TRBV7-2,CASSLPIDSYEQYF
12,.,TRBV12-3/TRBV12-4,CASSSGFYEQYF
15,.,TRBV19,CASSTTGGTYNEQFF
14,.,TRBV5-1,CASSLDVDNSPLHF
13,.,TRBV30,CAWALTQAYEQYF
13,TRBD1,TRBV6-5,CASSRDRGRGYTF
16,.,TRBV27,CASSRQQGPSSYEQYF
14,TRBD1,TRBV6-2/TRBV6-3,CASSLQGAAGELFF
12,.,TRBV6-5,CASSYSGQPQHF
16,TRBD2,TRBV19,CASTQNQAGGADTQYF
14,.,TRBV7-9,CASSSTPDRETQYF
16,.,TRBV7-3,CASSPQTGHSGNTIYF
14,TRBD2,TRBV5-1,CASSYLAGGGEQYF
13,.,TRBV19,CASSDPGDTEAFF
16,.,TRBV19,CASSIPRAHHAEKLFF
12,.,TRBV19,CASTKVGYGYTF
13,TRBD2,TRBV19,CASSTTSGRHQFF
11,.,TRBV6-5,CASRTNTEAFF
13,.,TRBV12-3/TRBV12-4,CASLVTSGNTIYF
14,.,TRBV15,CATSRDPQGGEQFF
15,TRBD1,TRBV6-6,CASSYLTGGREKLFF
15,TRBD1,TRBV28,CASRSPGQGRTEAFF
12,.,TRBV6-5,CASSYSKGEQYF
14,.,TRBV9,CASTPTWGAGGYTF
14,TRBD2,TRBV29-1,CSVAQTSGGYEQYF
14,TRBD1,TRBV7-9,CASSLRTGNTEAFF
17,TRBD1,TRBV28,CASSYQSGQGSSYGYTF
13,TRBD1,TRBV7-2,CASSKREGQGYTF
16,TRBD2,TRBV9,CASSDPSGGGTYEQYF
16,.,TRBV7-9,CASSLMGGRGGETQYF
13,.,TRBV30,CAWSVTSSGGYTF
15,.,TRBV6-5,CASSYSATPNTEAFF
14,TRBD2,TRBV27,CATSVLAGPYTQYF
12,.,TRBV25-1,CASATSGETQYF